Reported below is one T cell receptor (beta chain). The antigen it recognizes is unknown. Base qualities are missing; no much larger clone stands one base away. Trimmed from V: 0 bases; trimmed from J: 6 bases; junction bases lacking a gene match: 8. The CDR1 and CDR2 encoded by the germline V gene are LGHNA and YSLEER. Including the terminal cysteine and phenylalanine, the CDR3 comprises 17 residues. Kept here is only the CDR3 DNA, which spans 51 bases and is read in frame from base 1. The data belong to a study of cytomegalovirus exposure and HLA in healthy donors (dated by TCRdb to 2016 to 2017). For the study in its entirety: According to an earlier analysis of several hundred of the donors, about 180 million T cells yielded approximately 120 million unique TCR beta sequences and 276 Gb of sequence data. In addition to the first cohort of about 650 subjects, a separate validation cohort of around 110 different subjects was used. The study combined high-throughput TCR immunosequencing, statistical association of individual TCRs with disease status, and machine learning to predict cytomegalovirus infection status. The later analysis used no new phenotypic data to find candidate immune exposures, relying instead on TCR beta sequences and their occurrence across donors. The study was designed to test whether signatures of past pathogen exposure could be identified by cataloging public T cell receptors. Across roughly 420 genotyped donors of the cohort, an average of about 200,000 unique TCR beta nucleotide sequences per donor were sequenced, and 15% to 20% of those sequences were non-productive. Roughly 300 gigabases of sequencing data and some 85 million unique TCR sequences were included in an early release covering about 620 HLA-typed donors. HLA typing covered class I and class II loci at four-digit resolution. Donor age, sex, ethnicity and CMV serostatus were collected together with the repertoire data. Among the roughly 430 genotyped donors, approximately 77% belonged to the genetic ancestry cluster associated with self-reported Caucasian donors. To study patterns of TCR occurrence, a later analysis re-analyzed previously published TCR beta repertoires from several hundred donors and added high-resolution HLA genotyping. Typing coverage differed by locus: A, B, C, DRB1 and DQB1 were typed in roughly 629-630 donors, DQA1 in about 510, DPA1 in 600 to 610, and DPB1 in just under 480. An earlier analysis of more than 450 of the donors used high-throughput TCR beta sequencing to judge whether each TCR beta V gene segment behaved as functional or pseudogenic. The study used immunosequencing to profile the T cell repertoires of several hundred subjects and linked those repertoires to cytomegalovirus serostatus. Several DR-DQ haplotypes were treated as single units for association and clustering because of strong linkage in the cohort. All discovery cohort repertoires had been generated on a single sequencing platform. A later genetic analysis used genome-wide SNP genotypes for about three fifths of the 666 donors, treating that subset as a discovery cohort.

What the study reported, not specific to this receptor: In a later analysis, the rate of TCR association differed among HLA loci, with DRB1 alleles having the most associated TCRs and HLA-C alleles having the fewest. Because HLA typing was unavailable for some donors at each locus, only the typed subset was used in association tests. In vitro tests confirmed that a few of the cytomegalovirus-associated TCR beta chains recognize cytomegalovirus antigens. Most TCR sequences were seen in very few donors, while some public TCRs were found in many individuals. In an earlier analysis of more than 500 of the donors, most TCR beta V segments appeared in productive rearrangements about 87% or about 30% of the time, broadly matching IMGT annotations. Only TCR beta chains were sequenced in this cohort, and the absence of alpha or paired-chain data limited detectable features. In the study, around 150 TCR beta chains were listed as associated with cytomegalovirus. When HLA alleles, especially DR and DQ, strongly co-occurred, TCR associations were difficult to assign to individual alleles. Presence/absence analyses assumed roughly uniform sequencing depth across donors, an assumption that may not hold. A cluster of highly shared sequence variants was judged likely to represent a technical artifact of the sequencing pipeline. Some IMGT-functional V segments, including TRBV6-2 and TRBV6-3, could not be distinguished by the 87-base-pair reads and were therefore excluded. In a later analysis, several top co-occurrence clusters were reported to appear linked to parvovirus B19, influenza, CMV and Epstein-Barr virus. In both the original and validation cohorts, the classifier was reported to diagnose cytomegalovirus status with high specificity and sensitivity. In a later analysis, HLA-associated TCR beta chains were found to be more clonally expanded and to have lower generation probabilities than equally common non-associated chains. Specific HLA alleles were associated with 15,000 to 20,000 TCR beta sequences at a false discovery rate of 0.05 in a later analysis. The authors suggested that the approach could potentially be generalized to other disease states and immunological phenotypes. CMV serostatus was the only immune exposure information available for the cohort. An association between a missense DCLRE1C variant and V-gene and J-gene trimming of TCR beta chains was found in a later genetic analysis and replicated in an independent cohort. A further reported finding was that TCR beta sequences accurately predicted the HLA-A and HLA-B alleles for most subjects in the first cohort. According to a later analysis, most CMV-associated TCR beta chains appeared to be HLA-restricted, and the HLA associations seemed to be driven largely by CMV exposure. Correlated functional status among segregating V segments might be attributable to linkage disequilibrium, but an unknown experimental factor could not be ruled out. Because counts were too low, some 16 rarely observed V segments, including chromosome 9 orphons, were excluded from the earlier analysis of about 500 of the donors. Compared with the roughly 700-donor mean, donors in an Asian-associated ancestry cluster had fewer N-insertions in productive TCRs, according to a later genetic analysis.

The cohort consisted of some 730 healthy bone marrow donors. Cohort members were all nominally healthy when sampled, although unrecorded immune exposures were likely present. Of the 670 or so cohort members, about 270 had a positive CMV serostatus and approximately 370 had a negative one, while no CMV serostatus was recorded for the donor. Each donor provided a peripheral blood sample, and peripheral blood mononuclear cells were used for TCR beta sequencing. The Qiagen DNeasy Blood Extraction Kit was used to extract genomic DNA from the blood cell samples. The receptor library was made with the immunoSEQ multiplex PCR assay. For the multiplex PCR, a mixture combining 60 forward primers for TCR Vbeta segments and 13 reverse primers for TCR Jbeta segments was used. The CDR3 region of rearranged TCR beta genes was amplified from genomic DNA by a multiplex PCR assay. Amplified TCR beta libraries were sequenced as 87-base-pair reads on the Illumina HiSeq System. In the authors' own workflow: In a later analysis, tens of millions of unique TCR beta chains were counted across the roughly 700 repertoires, and roughly 10 million of these chains were shared by at least two donors. A nearest-neighbor algorithm error-corrected the raw reads and collapsed the reads into unique sequences, merging closely related sequences to remove PCR and sequencing errors. CDR3 sequences were aligned to IMGT reference sequences to assign V, D and J gene segments. For a sequence to be retained, a match of at least six nucleotides to both a V gene segment and a J gene segment was required. A rearrangement was called productive if the CDR3 had no stop codons and remained in frame with V and J, and every other rearrangement was called non-productive. Following IMGT convention, CDR3 was defined as the stretch from the second conserved V-encoded cysteine up to the conserved J-encoded phenylalanine. The earlier analysis of about 500 of the donors excluded sequences that lacked an unambiguous match to a single V gene segment. In an earlier analysis of approximately 590 of the donors, V segments were called functional above 56.7% productive rearrangements and were called segregating when the between-donor standard deviation exceeded 5%. A statistical classification framework was developed to diagnose cytomegalovirus status using the catalog of TCR beta chain sequences. In a later analysis, TCR nucleotide sequences were compared against IMGT/GENE-DB human TR gene sequences so that V and J genes could be assigned. In a later analysis, CDR3 sequences and most-parsimonious VDJ recombination scenarios were assigned using the TCRdist pipeline. A later analysis defined each TCR beta chain by its CDR3 amino acid sequence plus V-gene family, and excluded reads lacking a unique V-gene family. To address suspected cross-contamination and a sequencing artifact, a later analysis removed roughly 640 highly shared, low-generation-probability nucleotide sequences. In a later analysis, a clonal expansion index was calculated for each public chain from normalized within-repertoire ranks of inferred template counts. In a later analysis, generation probabilities were computed using a VDJ recombination model fitted to out-of-frame rearrangements, and the results were checked against IGoR. In a later analysis, hypergeometric tests were used to score TCR-TCR, TCR-HLA and TCR-CMV co-occurrence, with a repertoire-size bias correction applied to TCR pairs. False discovery rates were estimated in a later analysis by permuting HLA or CMV assignments 20 times. In a later analysis, co-occurring TCRs were grouped using DBSCAN, and TCRdist sequence similarity was added for clustering within HLA-allele-positive subsets. Repertoires with fewer than 30,000 or more than 120,000 public chains were left out of co-occurrence clustering, as were about 5 repertoires with anomalous nucleotide sharing. TCRdb holds this immuneACCESS table with in-frame rearrangements only. Some clones are missing; in checked studies, unresolved V genes explain under half, and the rest has no known cause. V and J calls and clone size are as listed in that table; D and trimming were resolved from the DNA. The table for this sample lists 150,000 to 200,000 clones; 75% to 90% of them were counted only once. The ten largest clonotypes hold roughly 2% of the sample.

The origin of this receptor is a human donor in good health. Sequencing used PBMCs. The rearrangement combines TRBV4-3 with TRBJ1-1, with 12 central nucleotides matching TRBD1. The DNA sequence is TGCGCCAGCAGCCAAGATCGAGAGGGACAGGGGGCAGCTGAAGCTTTCTTT. Its translation is CASSQDREGQGAAEAFF.